Listed below are T cell receptor beta chains from one sample, sequenced in a study of cytomegalovirus exposure and HLA in healthy donors. TCRdb's copy holds only in-frame clones and misses some; the assay was immunoSEQ multiplex PCR. The sample consists of under 85,000 clones, roughly 80% of them appearing once. Sequencing was carried out using PBMCs. The receptor set was obtained from a woman aged 40 to 50 in good health and CMV-seropositive. Each CDR3 is given with its conserved first and last residue. A D gene is named only where the DNA matches it firmly. Some rows mark clone size as missing; the rest say once, few, many or name a class of expanded clone.

V gene	J gene	D gene	clone size	CDR3 protein	CDR3 DNA
TRBV6-5	TRBJ2-1	TRBD2	.	CASSYDPGGRNEQFF	TGTGCCAGCAGTTACGACCCGGGGGGGCGGAATGAGCAGTTCTTC
TRBV25-1	TRBJ2-3	.	.	CASSRATDTQYF	TGTGCCAGCAGTAGAGCGACAGATACGCAGTATTTT
TRBV13	TRBJ2-1	TRBD2	.	CASSQPGGTSGSNEQFF	TGTGCCAGCAGCCAGCCCGGCGGGACTAGCGGGAGCAATGAGCAGTTCTTC
TRBV30	TRBJ1-2	.	.	CAWTTSGRQGYTF	TGTGCCTGGACCACTTCGGGTCGGCAGGGCTACACCTTC
TRBV7-9	TRBJ2-5	TRBD1	.	CASTLTGVETQYF	TGTGCCAGCACCCTAACAGGGGTAGAGACCCAGTACTTC
TRBV29-1	TRBJ2-7	.	.	CSVVGTLLYEQYF	TGCAGCGTTGTCGGGACTCTCCTCTACGAGCAGTACTTC
TRBV6-5	TRBJ1-2	TRBD1	.	CASSYSGQGGGYGYTF	TGTGCCAGCAGTTACTCAGGACAGGGTGGCGGCTATGGCTACACCTTC
TRBV5-6	TRBJ1-1	.	.	CASSYLTRENTEAFF	TGTGCCAGCAGCTACCTAACTAGGGAGAACACTGAAGCTTTCTTT
TRBV29-1	TRBJ2-3	.	.	CSVSTGADTQYF	TGCAGCGTTTCTACGGGGGCAGATACGCAGTATTTT
TRBV5-4	TRBJ2-3	.	.	CASSGTSHSTDTQYF	TGTGCCAGCAGCGGCACCTCCCATAGCACAGATACGCAGTATTTT
TRBV29-1	TRBJ1-5	.	.	CSVAVSGGNQPQHF	TGCAGCGTTGCCGTTTCAGGGGGCAATCAGCCCCAGCATTTT
TRBV19	TRBJ2-2	TRBD1	.	CASSRAHRDRGESGLNTGELFF	TGTGCCAGTAGTAGGGCCCACCGGGACAGGGGAGAATCGGGACTTAACACCGGGGAGCTGTTTTTT
TRBV5-4	TRBJ2-1	TRBD2	.	CASSFPSGGTASYNEQFF	TGTGCCAGCAGCTTCCCCAGCGGGGGGACCGCCTCCTACAATGAGCAGTTCTTC
TRBV5-1	TRBJ1-6	.	once	CASSLEGASNSPLHF	TGCGCCAGCAGCTTGGAAGGGGCATCAAATTCACCCCTCCACTTT
TRBV6-5	TRBJ2-1	.	.	CASSYSSAVEQFF	TGTGCCAGCAGTTACTCGTCTGCGGTTGAGCAGTTCTTC
TRBV6-5	TRBJ2-5	.	.	CASAFRGAETQYF	TGTGCCAGCGCCTTTCGGGGGGCGGAGACCCAGTACTTC
TRBV27	TRBJ1-5	TRBD1	.	CASSYGTGLNQPQHF	TGTGCCAGCAGTTACGGGACAGGTTTAAATCAGCCCCAGCATTTT
TRBV7-8	TRBJ2-7	TRBD2	.	CASSFSGARGEQYF	TGTGCCAGCAGCTTTAGCGGGGCCCGAGGGGAGCAGTACTTC
TRBV6-5	TRBJ2-3	TRBD2	few	CASSQLAEPTDTQYF	TGTGCCAGCAGCCAACTAGCGGAACCCACAGATACGCAGTATTTT
TRBV9	TRBJ1-5	TRBD1	.	CASSAGTGNSNQPQHF	TGTGCCAGCAGCGCCGGGACAGGGAATAGCAATCAGCCCCAGCATTTT
TRBV2	TRBJ1-5	TRBD1	.	CASSQQGLKGNQPQHF	TGTGCCAGCAGTCAACAGGGGCTCAAGGGCAATCAGCCCCAGCATTTT
TRBV5-5	TRBJ2-3	.	.	CASSPGGSPDTQYF	TGTGCCAGCAGCCCGGGGGGCTCGCCAGATACGCAGTATTTT
TRBV7-2	TRBJ2-3	TRBD2	.	CASSTRLAGGHVTDTQYF	TGTGCCAGCAGCACCCGACTAGCGGGAGGTCACGTGACAGATACGCAGTATTTT
TRBV5-8	TRBJ1-2	TRBD1	.	CASSLVRTGGKNTF	TGTGCCAGCAGCTTGGTCCGGACAGGGGGCAAGAACACCTTC
TRBV10-3	TRBJ2-5	TRBD2	once	CATETSGDQETQYF	TGTGCCACCGAGACTAGCGGGGACCAAGAGACCCAGTACTTC
TRBV11-2	TRBJ2-1	.	once	CASSLSLVNNEQFF	TGTGCCAGCAGCTTATCGCTAGTTAACAATGAGCAGTTCTTC
TRBV6-5	TRBJ2-1	TRBD1	once	CASRKGQEQFF	TGTGCCAGCAGGAAGGGACAGGAGCAGTTCTTC
TRBV5-1	TRBJ2-5	.	once	CASSLVGFQETQYF	TGCGCCAGCAGCTTGGTGGGCTTTCAGGAGACCCAGTACTTC
TRBV30	TRBJ2-7	TRBD1	.	CAWSLGQGTYEQYF	TGTGCCTGGAGTTTAGGACAGGGGACCTACGAGCAGTACTTC
TRBV19	TRBJ2-7	.	.	CASSKTGYEQYF	TGTGCCAGTAGTAAGACAGGCTACGAGCAGTACTTC
TRBV5-4	TRBJ1-2	.	.	CASSPGRNRVNYGYTF	TGTGCCAGCAGCCCGGGACGTAACAGGGTTAACTATGGCTACACCTTC
TRBV6-5	TRBJ1-1	.	.	CASRGVTRTEAFF	TGTGCCAGCAGAGGGGTGACGAGAACTGAAGCTTTCTTT